The present T cell receptor beta chain was sequenced within a study of early T cells in non-severe SARS-CoV-2 infection. Unique molecular identifiers were affixed to single, distinct cDNA molecules. TCRdb redid the calling of the 5' RACE reads with MiXCR, one entry per CDR3 protein. This sample has 60,000 or so distinct CDR3 sequences, with more than 8.5% found just once. In its sample, this clonotype was seen many times. Antigen: not known. Study-level findings and limits: Anti-spike CD8 responses were favored by VDJdb matching, which missed private and CD4 specificities.

Deletions cut 6 bases from V and 4 bases from J, with 7 bases between. CDR1 is KGHSH and CDR2 is LQKENI in the germline V gene. This CDR3 has 12 amino acids. The rearrangement uses TRBV18 and TRBJ2-1; tentatively, D is TRBD1 (6 bases). The receptor's source is an adult who was a healthcare worker with PCR-confirmed SARS-CoV-2 infection or an uninfected control (not recorded which). Sequences were obtained from whole blood. CDR3 DNA: TGTGCCAGCTCGGACAGTTACAATGAGCAGTTCTTC. Translated: CASSDSYNEQFF.